One sample yielded the 27 T cell receptor beta chains listed below, sequenced in a study of blood T cell repertoires in COVID-19. Produced via immunoSEQ multiplex PCR; TCRdb's table is partial and in-frame only. The sample has about 110,000 clones, about 80% seen once. What was sequenced was peripheral blood. These receptors all come from a woman aged 70-85 years with acute or convalescent COVID-19.

This sequence joins TRBV3-1 (or the pseudogene TRBV3-2) and TRBJ1-1; no clear D. The V and J ends lost 1 base and 10 bases respectively, with 10 bases between them. The CDR3 contains 12 residues. The germline V gene encodes CDR1 LGHDT and CDR2 YNNKEL (reference sequence). For the CDR3, the DNA is TGTGCCAGCAGCCAAGGCGGGGTAGGAGCTTTCTTT. It is translated as CASSQGGVGAFF.

Of note for this clone: The sample holds other DNA sequences that translate to the same CDR3. This chain links TRBV6-5 with TRBJ1-1, with a possible D match to TRBD1 (6 bases). This CDR3 has 14 amino acids. Trimming removed 6 bases at V and 1 base at J, with 12 bases between. CDR1 is MNHEY and CDR2 is SVGAGI in the germline V gene. The DNA for the CDR3 is TGTGCCAGCAGCCCCGGGACAACGAACACTGAAGCTTTCTTT. It yields the protein CASSPGTTNTEAFF.

The V and J genes are TRBV19 and TRBJ1-2; D unresolved. Trimming left V 2 bases short and J 2 bases short, with 9 bases between. The CDR3 totals 14 residues. Germline CDR1 reads LNHDA; CDR2 reads SQIVND (reference sequence). The DNA of the CDR3 is TGTGCCAGTAGTATAACGCGGGAGAACTATGGCTACACCTTC. This codes for CASSITRENYGYTF.

This chain joins TRBV7-2 and TRBJ1-6; D unclear. V was clipped by 3 bases and J by 7 bases, with 7 bases between them. The CDR3 is 13 amino acids. Germline values: CDR1 SGHTA, CDR2 FQGNSA. The CDR3 loop is CASSLSTNSPLHF. CDR3 in DNA: TGTGCCAGCAGCTTGAGCACGAATTCACCCCTCCACTTT. Using reference TRBV7-2 and TRBJ1-6 for the parts outside the CDR3, the full variable domain is GAGVSQSPSNKVTEKGKDVELRCDPISGHTALYWYRQSLGQGLEFLIYFQGNSAPDKSGLPSDRFSAERTGGSVSTLTIQRTQQEDSAVYLCASSLSTNSPLHFGNGTRLTVT.

CDR3 DNA: TGTGCCAGCAGTTTGTCAGGGGCGGGCGAGCAGTACTTC. This gives the protein CASSLSGAGEQYF. The chain couples TRBV12-3 or TRBV12-4 to TRBJ2-7; possibly TRBD1 for D (6 bases). V was cut by 3 bases and J by 6 bases, with 12 bases left in between. This CDR3 is 13 amino acids long.

A single count supports this clone. This rearrangement joins TRBV6-6 to TRBJ2-7; D may be TRBD1 (5 bases). The CDR3 has 13 amino acids. The V end lost 7 bases, the J end lost 2 bases, and 12 bases lay between the germline ends. In germline, CDR1 is MNHNY, CDR2 SVGAGI (reference sequence). In DNA form, the CDR3 reads TGTGCCAGCATGGGGCCGCGCCCCTACGAGCAGTACTTC. Amino acids: CASMGPRPYEQYF.

The chain is built from TRBV5-1 and TRBJ2-1; TRBD1 agrees at 7 bases. The length of the CDR3 is 15 residues. CDR1 and CDR2 from the germline V gene are SGHRS and YFSETQ. Trimming removed 3 bases from V and 9 bases from J; junction bases left unmatched: 12. This CDR3 is CASSSGQHIHGEQFF. CDR3 in DNA: TGCGCCAGCAGCTCGGGACAGCATATACATGGTGAGCAGTTCTTC.

The chain employs TRBV6-2 or TRBV6-3 and TRBJ1-5; no clear D gene. CDR3 length equals 15 residues. CDR1 is MNHEY, CDR2 SVGEGT, per germline. The V end was cut by 2 bases, the J end by 9 bases, with 17 bases between. CDR3 nucleotides: TGTGCCAGCAGTTACGGTGGCGGGGTAGGTAGGCCCCAGCATTTT. Residues: CASSYGGGVGRPQHF.

The chain has TRBV29-1 and TRBJ1-6; the D is unclear. Trimming removed 3 bases from V and 5 bases from J, with 8 bases in between. Per the germline V gene, CDR1 is SQVTM and CDR2 is ANQGSEA. The CDR3 sequence is 13 residues long. The CDR3 spells CSVDLGDNSPLHF. CDR3 nucleotides: TGCAGCGTTGACCTGGGAGATAATTCACCCCTCCACTTT.

In this sample, this clone turned up a few times. The junction differs from germline at one of its ends, possibly a read error. J is TRBJ1-3 and V is TRBV10-3, with D perhaps matching TRBD1 (5 bases). There are 13 residues in the CDR3. CDR1 and CDR2 from the germline V gene are ENHRY and SYGVKD. The CDR3 reads CAIRDSSGNTIYF. CDR3 sequence (DNA): TGTGCCATCCGTGACAGCTCTGGAAACACCATATATTTT.

This clone has more than one count but fewer than ten. J is TRBJ1-2 and V is TRBV7-2; 7 nucleotides match TRBD1. From germline, CDR1 is SGHTA and CDR2 FQGNSA. V lost 7 bases to trimming and J lost 7 bases; unmatched junction nucleotides: 15. The CDR3 has 15 residues. This chain's CDR3 is CASTPGFKGAGGYTF. CDR3 in DNA: TGTGCCAGCACCCCAGGGTTCAAGGGGGCGGGTGGCTACACCTTC.

The rearrangement joins TRBV27 to TRBJ2-7; D remains ambiguous. The CDR3 is 17 amino acids. Trimming took 1 base from V and 4 from J, leaving 20 bases between them. CDR1 and CDR2 from the germline V gene are MNHEY and SMNVEV (reference sequence). The CDR3 sequence: CASSLYPLQNTLYEQYF. The CDR3 region has the DNA TGTGCCAGCAGTTTATATCCCCTACAGAATACCCTGTACGAGCAGTACTTC.

This clone was seen just once. The gene calls are TRBV2 and TRBJ2-5, with 9 bases that match TRBD1. The CDR3 is made up of 14 amino acids. J gave up 4 bases and V 6 bases, and 6 bases lay outside the gene matches. The germline gives CDR1 SNHLY, CDR2 FYNNEI. The CDR3 loop reads CASRPQGAGETQYF. The CDR3 DNA follows: TGTGCCAGCAGGCCACAGGGGGCTGGAGAGACCCAGTACTTC.

The chain joins TRBV2 to TRBJ2-2; 10 positions agree with TRBD2. CDR1 is SNHLY, CDR2 FYNNEI, per germline. The CDR3 has 15 amino acids. After removal of 7 bases from V and 2 bases from J, the junction contained 4 bases not matched to a gene. CDR3 coding DNA: TGTGCCAGCACGGGACTAGCGAGAAACACCGGGGAGCTGTTTTTT. Protein product: CASTGLARNTGELFF.

V and J are TRBV12-3 or TRBV12-4 and TRBJ2-7; D is possibly TRBD2 (5 bases). The V gene lost 6 bases and the J gene lost 7 bases, with 13 bases spanning the gap. The CDR3 runs to 12 residues. CDR3 residues: CASSLTRGEQYF. The CDR3, as DNA: TGTGCCAGCAGCCTTACACGAGGGGAGCAGTACTTC.

In this sample, this clone turned up a few times. This rearrangement joins TRBV3-1 (or the pseudogene TRBV3-2) to TRBJ2-1, with D hard to call. CDR3 length: 17 amino acids. V lost 5 bases, J lost 4 bases, and 21 bases lay in between. The V gene's germline CDR1 is LGHDT and CDR2 YNNKEL (reference sequence). The CDR3 nucleotides read TGTGCCAGCAGCAAGTTAAGCGAATCATACCTATACAATGAGCAGTTCTTC. Its translation is CASSKLSESYLYNEQFF.

The V call is TRBV11-2, the J call TRBJ1-1, with D possibly being TRBD1 (5 bases). Per germline, CDR1 SGHAT and CDR2 FQNNGV. The ends were cut back, 2 bases at V and 1 base at J, with 5 bases in the middle. The CDR3 loop spans 13 amino acids. The CDR3 DNA sequence: TGTGCCAGCAGCTTAAGGGGGAACACTGAAGCTTTCTTT. Encoded protein: CASSLRGNTEAFF.

The rearrangement links TRBV3-1 (or the pseudogene TRBV3-2) to TRBJ2-7, with D tentatively TRBD2 (5 bases). The V end lost 0 bases, the J end lost 4 bases, and 10 bases lay between the germline ends. The germline CDR1 and CDR2 sequences are LGHDT and YNNKEL (reference sequence). CDR3 length: 14 amino acids. In nucleotides, the CDR3 is TGTGCCAGCAGCCAAGAACGGGGTTGGTACGAGCAGTACTTC. Translation: CASSQERGWYEQYF.

This clone was picked up one time. The chain uses TRBV15 and TRBJ2-5; 7 bases match TRBD1. The germline gives CDR1 LNHNV, CDR2 YYDKDF (reference sequence). V lost 1 base, J lost 1 base, and 3 bases stayed unmatched. This CDR3 has 15 amino acids. The CDR3, as DNA: TGTGCCACCAGCAGAGTCAGGGGGACCCAAGAGACCCAGTACTTC. Its translation: CATSRVRGTQETQYF. The whole variable domain, remainder taken from reference TRBV15 and TRBJ2-5, is DAMVIQNPRYQVTQFGKPVTLSCSQTLNHNVMYWYQQKSSQAPKLLFHYYDKDFNNEADTPDNFQSRRPNTSFCFLDIRSPGLGDTAMYLCATSRVRGTQETQYFGPGTRLLVL.

This chain connects TRBV12-5 to TRBJ2-1; a possible D gene is TRBD1 (7 bases). This CDR3 is 14 amino acids long. V gave up 1 base and J gave up 9 bases, with 13 bases separating them. The germline gives CDR1 LGHNT, CDR2 FRNRAP. The CDR3 nucleotides are TGTGCTAGTGGTTTGGGGAGGGGGCTAGGTGAGCAGTTCTTC. This encodes CASGLGRGLGEQFF.

This rearrangement joins TRBV29-1 to TRBJ2-2; 9 bases match TRBD2. Germline CDR1 reads SQVTM; CDR2 reads ANQGSEA. This CDR3 contains 16 residues. V was clipped by 2 bases and J by 5 bases; unmatched bases: 9. The CDR3 protein is CSVEYPGGGATGELFF. DNA for the CDR3: TGCAGCGTTGAATATCCCGGCGGGGGGGCTACCGGGGAGCTGTTTTTT.

A few counts support this clone. The chain links TRBV19 to TRBJ2-2, with TRBD1 as a possible D gene (5 bases). The CDR3 is 17 amino acids. With 1 base removed from V and 2 bases from J, the gap between germline ends came to 14 bases. The germline CDR1 and CDR2 sequences are LNHDA and SQIVND (reference sequence). This CDR3 reads CASSIVRVSANTGELFF. The CDR3 nucleotides are TGTGCCAGTAGTATAGTCAGGGTCTCGGCTAACACCGGGGAGCTGTTTTTT. Drawing the rest from reference TRBV19 and TRBJ2-2, the complete variable domain is DGGITQSPKYLFRKEGQNVTLSCEQNLNHDAMYWYRQDPGQGLRLIYYSQIVNDFQKGDIAEGYSVSREKKESFPLTVTSAQKNPTAFYLCASSIVRVSANTGELFFGEGSRLTVL.

The chain has TRBV27 and TRBJ1-4, with D maybe TRBD1 (6 bases). The germline V gene encodes CDR1 MNHEY and CDR2 SMNVEV (reference sequence). Trimming shortened V by 2 bases and J by 8 bases, and 12 bases separated the two germline ends. The CDR3 is made up of 14 amino acids. CDR3 nucleotides: TGTGCCAGCAGTTTACGACAGGATCGAGAAAAACTGTTTTTT. This codes for CASSLRQDREKLFF. Complete variable domain (other parts from reference TRBV27 and TRBJ1-4): EAQVTQNPRYLITVTGKKLTVTCSQNMNHEYMSWYRQDPGLGLRQIYYSMNVEVTDKGDVPEGYKVSRKEKRNFPLILESPSPNQTSLYFCASSLRQDREKLFFGSGTQLSVL.

This chain connects TRBV24-1 to TRBJ2-3; 10 bases align to TRBD2. This CDR3 is 16 amino acids long. The germline CDR1 and CDR2 sequences are KGHDR and SFDVKD. V gave up 4 bases and J gave up 4 bases; unmatched junction bases: 7. The CDR3 loop is CATSEWTSGDPDTQYF. The CDR3 DNA is TGTGCCACCAGTGAGTGGACTAGCGGAGATCCAGATACGCAGTATTTT.

The CDR3 reads CASSLVIAGGGYTF. In nucleotides, the CDR3 is TGTGCCAGCAGTTTAGTTATCGCGGGTGGTGGCTACACCTTC. This rearrangement joins TRBV28 to TRBJ1-2; D is unresolved. The CDR3 totals 14 residues. CDR1 MDHEN and CDR2 SYDVKM come from the germline V gene. Trimming removed 2 bases from V and 7 bases from J, with 14 bases in between.

The chain carries TRBV3-1 (or the pseudogene TRBV3-2) and TRBJ2-5; 11 nucleotides line up with TRBD2. Germline CDR1 LGHDT, CDR2 YNNKEL (reference sequence). The CDR3 is 17 amino acids. Germline trimming cut 0 bases from V and 3 bases from J; bases unmatched to any gene: 6. In DNA form, the CDR3 reads TGTGCCAGCAGCCAAGATCGAAGGGGACTAGCGGAAGAGACCCAGTACTTC. This translates into CASSQDRRGLAEETQYF.

This clone appeared a few times. The genes are TRBV29-1 and TRBJ2-7, with 8 bases fitting TRBD1. This CDR3 comprises 14 residues. The germline CDR1 and CDR2 sequences are SQVTM and ANQGSEA. J gave up 0 bases and V 5 bases, and 6 bases lay outside the gene matches. The CDR3 loop is CSVQGARSSYEQYF. CDR3 nucleotide sequence: TGCAGCGTTCAGGGGGCCCGGAGCTCCTACGAGCAGTACTTC.